Listed here are 17 T cell receptor beta chains from one sample, sequenced in a study of T cell responses to AZD1222 COVID-19 vaccine (dated by TCRdb to the early 2020s). The library came from the immunoSEQ multiplex PCR assay. Entries here come from immuneACCESS through TCRdb and include only in-frame sequences with V and J called. Some clones fail to appear in such tables; in the studies checked, an unresolved V gene covers under half of the shortfall, and the cause of the remainder is unknown. The sample profile shows about 160,000 clones; around 90% of them were found once. Of the sample, roughly 3.1% is held by the ten largest clones. Interpreted using the paper, the time point label stands for: about 28 days (+/-7) after the second vaccine dose. The sample here was peripheral blood, taken 28 days after the second AZD1222 dose. The receptors here all came from an adult who received the AZD1222 COVID-19 vaccine.

The chain links TRBV5-1 to TRBJ1-3; no clear D gene. The V and J ends lost 0 bases and 1 base respectively, with 11 bases between them. There are 16 residues in the CDR3. The germline V gene has CDR1 SGHRS and CDR2 YFSETQ. CDR3 region: CASSLESRLSGNTIYF. The DNA of the CDR3 is TGCGCCAGCAGCTTGGAGTCCCGGTTATCTGGAAACACCATATATTTT.

The chain uses TRBV29-1 and TRBJ1-1, with D possibly TRBD1 on 5 matching bases. The length of the CDR3 is 11 residues. V lost 4 bases, J lost 5 bases, and 8 bases lay in between. Germline V gives CDR1 SQVTM, CDR2 ANQGSEA. CDR3 sequence reads: CSVAQGTEAFF. DNA for the CDR3: TGCAGCGTTGCTCAGGGAACTGAAGCTTTCTTT.

This rearrangement joins TRBV6-4 to TRBJ1-2; a weak D match, TRBD1 (5 bases). V gave up 2 bases and J gave up 7 bases, with 8 bases separating them. This CDR3 is built from 12 residues. CDR1 and CDR2 (germline): MRHNA, SNTAGT. This CDR3 is CASSDRGGGYTF. In nucleotides, the CDR3 is TGTGCCAGCAGTGACAGGGGAGGTGGCTACACCTTC.

V gene TRBV4-1 combines with J gene TRBJ2-5; D remains ambiguous. The V end lost 4 bases, the J end lost 4 bases, and 4 bases lay between the germline ends. CDR3 length equals 11 residues. The germline CDR1 and CDR2 sequences are MGHRA and YSYEKL. The CDR3 sequence: CASSRGETQYF. The CDR3 nucleotides are TGCGCCAGCAGCCGAGGAGAGACCCAGTACTTC.

The gene calls are TRBV29-1 and TRBJ2-2; D is possibly TRBD2 (5 bases). This CDR3 spans 14 amino acids. With 0 bases removed from V and 6 bases from J, the gap between germline ends came to 11 bases. Germline CDR1 and CDR2: SQVTM and ANQGSEA. In DNA form, the CDR3 reads TGCAGCGTTGAAGAGCCACGGGGTGCCGGGGAGCTGTTTTTT. Protein product: CSVEEPRGAGELFF.

This clone was seen once. The rearrangement uses TRBV6-5 and TRBJ1-3; D gene unclear. The CDR3 covers 16 residues. With 4 bases removed from V and 0 bases from J, the gap between germline ends came to 13 bases. Germline V gives CDR1 MNHEY, CDR2 SVGAGI. Here the CDR3 reads CASSSSTAGSGNTIYF. CDR3 DNA: TGTGCCAGCAGTTCTAGTACGGCCGGCTCTGGAAACACCATATATTTT.

The genes are TRBV19 and TRBJ1-2; 8 bases line up with TRBD1. CDR1 is LNHDA, CDR2 SQIVND, per germline (reference sequence). Trimming took 1 base from V and 5 from J; bases not matched to a gene: 6. This CDR3 has 15 amino acids. The CDR3 spells CASSIAGTGQYGYTF. Written as DNA, the CDR3 is TGTGCCAGTAGTATAGCCGGGACAGGACAGTATGGCTACACCTTC.

The rearrangement links TRBV5-6 to TRBJ1-5, with TRBD1 identical over 9 bases. This CDR3 has 15 amino acids. J lost 7 bases, V lost 1 base, and 6 bases had no gene match. Looked up from germline, CDR1 is SGHDT and CDR2 is YYEEEE. The CDR3 protein is CASSLNTGGLQPQHF. The CDR3 bases are TGTGCCAGCAGCTTGAACACAGGGGGCCTACAGCCCCAGCATTTT.

This clone was observed once. The chain combines TRBV5-1 with TRBJ1-5, with TRBD1 matching over 10 bases. J lost 3 bases, V lost 4 bases, and 4 bases had no gene match. The CDR3 loop spans 15 amino acids. Germline V CDR1 and CDR2: SGHRS, YFSETQ. The DNA of the CDR3 is TGCGCCAGCAGCCAGGGGACAGGGGTCAATCAGCCCCAGCATTTT. Its protein product is CASSQGTGVNQPQHF.

The CDR3 nucleotides are TGTGCCAGCAGCTTAGTGGTGAATCAGCCCCAGCATTTT. It specifies CASSLVVNQPQHF. The genes are TRBV7-2 and TRBJ1-5; the D is unclear. Germline CDR1 SGHTA, CDR2 FQGNSA. V gave up 1 base and J gave up 4 bases, with 5 bases separating them. There are 13 residues in the CDR3.

The chain links TRBV15 to TRBJ1-6; 8 bases match TRBD1. CDR1 and CDR2 from the germline V gene are LNHNV and YYDKDF (reference sequence). The CDR3 runs to 17 residues. Trimming removed 0 bases from V and 5 bases from J; junction bases left unmatched: 6. The CDR3 is CATSRDYAGGDNSPLHF. The CDR3 DNA reads as TGTGCCACCAGCAGAGATTATGCAGGGGGCGATAATTCACCCCTCCACTTT. Full variable domain (remainder filled in from reference TRBV15 and TRBJ1-6): DAMVIQNPRYQVTQFGKPVTLSCSQTLNHNVMYWYQQKSSQAPKLLFHYYDKDFNNEADTPDNFQSRRPNTSFCFLDIRSPGLGDTAMYLCATSRDYAGGDNSPLHFGNGTRLTVT.

V and J are TRBV5-4 and TRBJ1-6; TRBD1 agrees at 8 bases. The CDR3 has 14 residues. CDR1 is SGHNT and CDR2 is YYREEE in the germline V gene (reference sequence). V lost 3 bases and J lost 6; bases outside the gene matches: 2. The CDR3 DNA sequence: TGTGCCAGCAGCTCACAGGGGGGTAATTCACCCCTCCACTTT. Its protein is CASSSQGGNSPLHF.

The J gene is TRBJ1-2, the V gene TRBV19; 7 positions match TRBD1. CDR1 is LNHDA and CDR2 is SQIVND in the germline V gene (reference sequence). The CDR3 covers 14 residues. Losses at the gene ends were 4 bases for V and 14 bases for J; bases not matched to a gene: 16. CDR3 sequence: CASSRVFGQDSWTF. In DNA, the CDR3 is TGTGCCAGTAGTAGAGTTTTCGGACAGGACTCTTGGACCTTC. The full variable domain, in which reference TRBV19 and TRBJ1-2 provide the parts outside the CDR3, is DGGITQSPKYLFRKEGQNVTLSCEQNLNHDAMYWYRQDPGQGLRLIYYSQIVNDFQKGDIAEGYSVSREKKESFPLTVTSAQKNPTAFYLCASSRVFGQDSWTFGSGTRLTVV.

V usage is TRBV4-2 and J usage is TRBJ2-7; TRBD1 matches at 8 bases. Germline CDR1 is LGHNA and CDR2 is YNFKEQ. V was clipped by 6 bases and J by 3 bases; unmatched bases: 4. This CDR3 region has 13 residues. The CDR3, as DNA: TGTGCCAGCAGTCAGGGGGCGGACTACGAGCAGTACTTC. Translation: CASSQGADYEQYF.

This chain links TRBV5-8 with TRBJ1-2, with D possibly TRBD1 on 5 matching bases. With 0 bases removed from V and 1 base from J, the gap between germline ends came to 10 bases. This CDR3 has 15 residues. Germline lookup yields CDR1 SGHTS and CDR2 YDEGEE. The CDR3: CASSLEAGFNYGYTF. DNA for the CDR3: TGTGCCAGCAGCTTGGAGGCAGGGTTTAACTATGGCTACACCTTC.

The J gene is TRBJ2-7, the V gene TRBV2; maybe TRBD2 (6 bases). CDR3 size: 17 residues. Germline V CDR1 and CDR2: SNHLY, FYNNEI. Deletions cut 1 base from V and 0 bases from J, with 16 bases between. CDR3 protein: CASSEEGRTVSSYEQYF. The CDR3 DNA is TGTGCCAGCAGTGAAGAGGGGAGGACCGTCAGCTCCTACGAGCAGTACTTC. The full variable domain, its missing parts supplied by reference TRBV2 and TRBJ2-7, is EPEVTQTPSHQVTQMGQEVILRCVPISNHLYFYWYRQILGQKVEFLVSFYNNEISEKSEIFDDQFSVERPDGSNFTLKIRSTKLEDSAMYFCASSEEGRTVSSYEQYFGPGTRLTVT.

For the CDR3, the DNA is TGTGCCAGCAGTTCTAGCGGGAGGGCCCGGAGCAATGAGCAGTTCTTC. Protein sequence: CASSSSGRARSNEQFF. The chain has TRBV7-9 and TRBJ2-1, with 12 bases aligning to TRBD2. Germline CDR1 SEHNR, CDR2 FQNEAQ (reference sequence). This CDR3 region has 16 residues. V dropped 6 bases and J dropped 6; count of bases not matched to a gene: 9.